This is a list of T cell receptor beta chains from one sample in a study of T cell repertoires in cytomegalovirus infection. No antigen has been assigned to these receptors. TCRdb ran MiXCR on the reads and lists one entry per CDR3 protein. The sample holds about 310,000 distinct CDR3 sequences, roughly 25% seen once. Sequencing was performed on cultured PBMCs, taken from culture after CMV antigen stimulation. The source is a human donor in good health (CMV status not recorded). Some clones in this sample may be carry-over from other donors' samples. Both conserved end residues are part of each CDR3. The D gene is left open where the match is weak. Clone size, where shown, is once, few, many, or a class for clones that have expanded.

j_gene: TRBJ1-2; abundance: NA; d_gene: TRBD1; v_gene: TRBV19; CDR3aa: CASSNRTGYDGYTF; CDR3nt: TGTGCCTCGAGTAATCGGACAGGGTACGACGGCTACACCTTC
j_gene: TRBJ2-4; abundance: NA; d_gene: TRBD1; v_gene: TRBV11-1; CDR3aa: CASSLRDSPLDIQYF; CDR3nt: TGTGCCAGCAGCTTAAGGGACAGTCCATTGGACATTCAGTACTTC
j_gene: TRBJ1-3; abundance: many; d_gene: NA; v_gene: TRBV27; CDR3aa: CASSLKGHPGNTIYF; CDR3nt: TGTGCCAGCAGTTTAAAGGGGCATCCTGGAAACACCATATATTTT
j_gene: TRBJ1-1; abundance: NA; d_gene: TRBD1; v_gene: TRBV4-2; CDR3aa: CASSQGQGRAEAFF; CDR3nt: TGTGCCAGCAGCCAAGGACAGGGTCGGGCTGAAGCTTTCTTT
j_gene: TRBJ1-5; abundance: few; d_gene: NA; v_gene: TRBV2; CDR3aa: CASRQDLSNQPQHF; CDR3nt: TGTGCCAGCAGACAGGACCTTAGCAATCAGCCCCAGCATTTT
j_gene: TRBJ1-6; abundance: few; d_gene: NA; v_gene: TRBV4-1; CDR3aa: CASSQESGLSSYNSPLHF; CDR3nt: TGCGCCAGCAGCCAAGAAAGCGGACTAAGCTCCTATAATTCACCCCTCCACTTT
j_gene: TRBJ2-7; abundance: NA; d_gene: TRBD2; v_gene: TRBV20-1; CDR3aa: CSAREVLAGAYEQYF; CDR3nt: TGCAGTGCTAGAGAGGTGCTAGCGGGGGCCTACGAGCAGTACTTC
j_gene: TRBJ2-5; abundance: NA; d_gene: NA; v_gene: TRBV29-1; CDR3aa: CSVEGDTAQETQYF; CDR3nt: TGCAGCGTTGAAGGCGATACAGCCCAAGAGACCCAGTACTTC
j_gene: TRBJ1-4; abundance: few; d_gene: NA; v_gene: TRBV4-1; CDR3aa: CASSARDGPNEKLFF; CDR3nt: TGCGCCAGCAGCGCCCGGGACGGACCTAATGAAAAACTGTTTTTT
j_gene: TRBJ1-2; abundance: NA; d_gene: NA; v_gene: TRBV6-2/TRBV6-3; CDR3aa: CASSYTTITYYGYTF; CDR3nt: TGTGCCAGCAGTTACACGACCATCACGTACTATGGCTACACCTTC
j_gene: TRBJ2-6; abundance: few; d_gene: NA; v_gene: TRBV27; CDR3aa: CASRSWASGANVLTF; CDR3nt: TGTGCCAGCAGGTCCTGGGCATCTGGGGCCAACGTCCTGACTTTC
j_gene: TRBJ1-3; abundance: NA; d_gene: NA; v_gene: TRBV4-1; CDR3aa: CASSQGSGSRNTIYF; CDR3nt: TGCGCCAGCAGCCAAGGATCGGGCTCCCGAAACACCATATATTTT
j_gene: TRBJ2-5; abundance: medium-sized; d_gene: TRBD2; v_gene: TRBV7-2; CDR3aa: CASSLLAGGAETQYF; CDR3nt: TGTGCCAGCAGCTTACTAGCGGGAGGGGCAGAGACCCAGTACTTC
j_gene: TRBJ2-5; abundance: few; d_gene: NA; v_gene: TRBV20-1; CDR3aa: CSALVRGTQETQYF; CDR3nt: TGCAGTGCTTTAGTTCGGGGGACCCAGGAGACCCAGTACTTC
j_gene: TRBJ1-3; abundance: many; d_gene: NA; v_gene: TRBV20-1; CDR3aa: CSALQGSAGNTIYF; CDR3nt: TGCAGTGCTCTACAGGGCTCGGCTGGAAACACCATATATTTT
j_gene: TRBJ2-7; abundance: NA; d_gene: TRBD1; v_gene: TRBV7-6; CDR3aa: CASSRDRGIYEQYF; CDR3nt: TGTGCCAGCAGCCGGGACAGGGGGATCTACGAGCAGTACTTC
j_gene: TRBJ2-3; abundance: few; d_gene: NA; v_gene: TRBV29-1; CDR3aa: CSVDRGPDTQYF; CDR3nt: TGCAGCGTTGACAGGGGCCCAGATACGCAGTATTTT
j_gene: TRBJ2-1; abundance: few; d_gene: TRBD2; v_gene: TRBV12-5; CDR3aa: CASGQSGTSYNEQFF; CDR3nt: TGTGCTAGTGGCCAGTCCGGGACTAGCTACAATGAGCAGTTCTTC
j_gene: TRBJ2-5; abundance: NA; d_gene: TRBD2; v_gene: TRBV15; CDR3aa: CATSILAGSETQYF; CDR3nt: TGTGCCACCAGCATACTAGCGGGAAGTGAGACCCAGTACTTC
j_gene: TRBJ2-1; abundance: many; d_gene: TRBD2; v_gene: TRBV7-2; CDR3aa: CASSGGLAGGGEQFF; CDR3nt: TGTGCCAGCAGCGGGGGACTAGCGGGAGGAGGCGAGCAGTTCTTC
j_gene: TRBJ1-6; abundance: NA; d_gene: NA; v_gene: TRBV20-1; CDR3aa: CSARGAGFSSPLHF; CDR3nt: TGCAGTGCTAGAGGGGCAGGGTTCAGCTCACCCCTCCACTTT
j_gene: TRBJ2-1; abundance: NA; d_gene: TRBD2; v_gene: TRBV5-6; CDR3aa: CASSLVAAGGYNEQFF; CDR3nt: TGTGCCAGCAGCTTGGTGGCAGCGGGAGGGTACAATGAGCAGTTCTTC
j_gene: TRBJ1-1; abundance: NA; d_gene: NA; v_gene: TRBV27; CDR3aa: CASSPFPGRENTEAFF; CDR3nt: TGTGCCAGCAGTCCCTTCCCCGGACGGGAGAACACTGAAGCTTTCTTT
j_gene: TRBJ2-2; abundance: many; d_gene: NA; v_gene: TRBV7-2; CDR3aa: CASSWRGAGPLAGELFF; CDR3nt: TGTGCCAGCAGCTGGAGGGGCGCGGGTCCTCTCGCCGGGGAGCTGTTTTTT
j_gene: TRBJ2-1; abundance: few; d_gene: NA; v_gene: TRBV27; CDR3aa: CASSPAGTDNEQFF; CDR3nt: TGTGCCAGCAGTCCCGCCGGGACCGACAATGAGCAGTTCTTC
j_gene: TRBJ1-2; abundance: NA; d_gene: NA; v_gene: TRBV27; CDR3aa: CASSSRIGLYGYTF; CDR3nt: TGTGCCAGCAGTTCTCGGATCGGGCTTTATGGCTACACCTTC
j_gene: TRBJ2-3; abundance: few; d_gene: TRBD2; v_gene: TRBV4-3; CDR3aa: CASSQDLPPASGRGDTQYF; CDR3nt: TGCGCCAGCAGCCAAGATCTACCCCCGGCTAGCGGGAGGGGAGATACGCAGTATTTT
j_gene: TRBJ1-6; abundance: NA; d_gene: TRBD1; v_gene: TRBV5-6; CDR3aa: CASSIRTGASSPLHF; CDR3nt: TGTGCCAGCAGCATCCGGACAGGGGCTTCGTCACCCCTCCACTTT
j_gene: TRBJ2-4; abundance: few; d_gene: NA; v_gene: TRBV12-3/TRBV12-4; CDR3aa: CASGLVFGEAKNIQYF; CDR3nt: TGTGCCAGCGGTTTAGTTTTTGGGGAAGCCAAAAACATTCAGTACTTC
j_gene: TRBJ2-7; abundance: NA; d_gene: TRBD2; v_gene: TRBV6-2/TRBV6-3; CDR3aa: CASSNMGTSGGGYEQYF; CDR3nt: TGTGCCAGCAGCAACATGGGGACTAGCGGAGGAGGTTACGAGCAGTACTTC
j_gene: TRBJ2-7; abundance: NA; d_gene: TRBD2; v_gene: TRBV7-2; CDR3aa: CASSLEGLASYEQYF; CDR3nt: TGTGCCAGCAGCTTAGAGGGACTAGCCTCCTACGAGCAGTACTTC
j_gene: TRBJ2-1; abundance: NA; d_gene: TRBD2; v_gene: TRBV4-3; CDR3aa: CASSRREGNEQFF; CDR3nt: TGCGCCAGCAGCCGCCGGGAGGGCAATGAGCAGTTCTTC
j_gene: TRBJ2-7; abundance: NA; d_gene: TRBD1; v_gene: TRBV6-6; CDR3aa: CASSSIRTGGSYEQYF; CDR3nt: TGTGCCAGCAGTTCAATTCGGACAGGGGGGTCGTACGAGCAGTACTTC
j_gene: TRBJ1-2; abundance: many; d_gene: NA; v_gene: TRBV7-9; CDR3aa: CASSLASSANYGYTF; CDR3nt: TGTGCCAGCAGCTTAGCGTCCAGCGCTAACTATGGCTACACCTTC
j_gene: TRBJ2-2; abundance: NA; d_gene: TRBD2; v_gene: TRBV4-3; CDR3aa: CASSQGTSGDTGELFF; CDR3nt: TGCGCCAGCAGCCAGGGGACTAGCGGGGACACCGGGGAGCTGTTTTTT
j_gene: TRBJ2-3; abundance: NA; d_gene: NA; v_gene: TRBV20-1; CDR3aa: CSAEESSTDTQYF; CDR3nt: TGCAGTGCGGAGGAGTCAAGCACAGATACGCAGTATTTT
j_gene: TRBJ1-5; abundance: many; d_gene: NA; v_gene: TRBV4-1; CDR3aa: CASSQGTRSGGNQPQHF; CDR3nt: TGCGCCAGCAGCCAAGGCACTAGGTCGGGGGGGAATCAGCCCCAGCATTTT
j_gene: TRBJ1-1; abundance: NA; d_gene: NA; v_gene: TRBV25-1; CDR3aa: CASARDWEAFF; CDR3nt: TGTGCCAGCGCCCGGGACTGGGAAGCTTTCTTT
j_gene: TRBJ2-2; abundance: few; d_gene: NA; v_gene: TRBV5-8; CDR3aa: CASSLAFGGITGELFF; CDR3nt: TGTGCCAGCAGCTTGGCCTTCGGGGGAATCACCGGGGAGCTGTTTTTT
j_gene: TRBJ1-1; abundance: NA; d_gene: NA; v_gene: TRBV29-1; CDR3aa: CSVGAYTEAFF; CDR3nt: TGCAGCGTTGGGGCGTACACTGAAGCTTTCTTT
j_gene: TRBJ2-2; abundance: few; d_gene: TRBD2; v_gene: TRBV4-1; CDR3aa: CASSQTIAGVRTGELFF; CDR3nt: TGCGCCAGCAGCCAAACTATAGCGGGAGTGAGAACCGGGGAGCTGTTTTTT
j_gene: TRBJ1-1; abundance: few; d_gene: NA; v_gene: TRBV20-1; CDR3aa: CSARKENTEAFF; CDR3nt: TGCAGTGCCAGGAAGGAGAACACTGAAGCTTTCTTT
j_gene: TRBJ2-5; abundance: NA; d_gene: NA; v_gene: TRBV5-4; CDR3aa: CASSTNLGEETQYF; CDR3nt: TGTGCCAGCAGCACCAACCTGGGGGAAGAGACCCAGTACTTC
j_gene: TRBJ2-5; abundance: few; d_gene: NA; v_gene: TRBV13; CDR3aa: CASGFSRVPRETQYF; CDR3nt: TGTGCCAGCGGTTTTTCGCGGGTCCCAAGGGAGACCCAGTACTTC
j_gene: TRBJ2-7; abundance: NA; d_gene: TRBD1; v_gene: TRBV2; CDR3aa: CASRVQGGPYEQYF; CDR3nt: TGTGCCAGCAGGGTACAGGGGGGCCCCTACGAGCAGTACTTC
j_gene: TRBJ2-1; abundance: many; d_gene: TRBD2; v_gene: TRBV27; CDR3aa: CASSLRAGEAYNEQFF; CDR3nt: TGTGCCAGCAGTTTAAGAGCGGGAGAGGCCTACAATGAGCAGTTCTTC
j_gene: TRBJ1-1; abundance: NA; d_gene: NA; v_gene: TRBV12-3/TRBV12-4; CDR3aa: CARSLGGHTEAFF; CDR3nt: TGTGCCAGAAGTTTGGGCGGCCACACTGAAGCTTTCTTT
j_gene: TRBJ2-5; abundance: few; d_gene: NA; v_gene: TRBV27; CDR3aa: CASSLWVDGRETQYF; CDR3nt: TGTGCCAGCAGTTTGTGGGTCGACGGCAGGGAGACCCAGTACTTC